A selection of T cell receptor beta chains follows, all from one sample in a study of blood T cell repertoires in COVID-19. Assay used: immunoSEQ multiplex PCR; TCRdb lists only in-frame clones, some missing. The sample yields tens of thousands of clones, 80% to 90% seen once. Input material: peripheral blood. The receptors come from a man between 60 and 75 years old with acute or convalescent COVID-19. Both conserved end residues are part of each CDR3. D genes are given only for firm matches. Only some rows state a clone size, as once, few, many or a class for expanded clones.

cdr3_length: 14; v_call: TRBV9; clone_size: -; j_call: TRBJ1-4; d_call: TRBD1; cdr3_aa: CASSPGQHLEKLFF; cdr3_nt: TGTGCCAGCAGCCCGGGACAGCACCTTGAAAAACTGTTTTTT
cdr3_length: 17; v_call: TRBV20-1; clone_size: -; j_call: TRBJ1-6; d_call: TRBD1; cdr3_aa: CSASDFGTGAFNSPLHF; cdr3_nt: TGCAGTGCTAGTGATTTCGGGACAGGGGCGTTTAATTCACCCCTCCACTTT
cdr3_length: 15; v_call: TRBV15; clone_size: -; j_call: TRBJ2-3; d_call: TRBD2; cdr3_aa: CATSRVRLAGNTQYF; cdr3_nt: TGTGCCACCAGCAGAGTTCGACTAGCGGGGAATACGCAGTATTTT
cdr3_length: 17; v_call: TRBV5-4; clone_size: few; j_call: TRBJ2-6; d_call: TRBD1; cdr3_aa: CATHTGGRSSGANVLTF; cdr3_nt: TGTGCCACCCATACAGGGGGGCGAAGTTCTGGGGCCAACGTCCTGACTTTC
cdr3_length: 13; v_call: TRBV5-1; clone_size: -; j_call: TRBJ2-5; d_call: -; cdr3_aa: CASSLGPGETQYF; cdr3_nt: TGCGCCAGCAGCTTAGGTCCGGGAGAGACCCAGTACTTC
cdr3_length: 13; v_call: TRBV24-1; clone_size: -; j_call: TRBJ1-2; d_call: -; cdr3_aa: CATSDSQGNGYTF; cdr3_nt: TGTGCCACCAGTGATTCACAGGGAAATGGCTACACCTTC
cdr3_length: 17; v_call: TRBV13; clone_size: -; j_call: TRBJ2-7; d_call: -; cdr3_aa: CASSLAPEGGYSYEQYF; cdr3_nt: TGTGCCAGCAGCTTGGCCCCCGAGGGAGGTTACTCCTACGAGCAGTACTTC
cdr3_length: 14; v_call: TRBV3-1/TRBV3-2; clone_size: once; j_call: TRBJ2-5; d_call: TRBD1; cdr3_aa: CASSDRGFGETQYF; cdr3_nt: TGTGCCAGCTCGGACAGGGGGTTTGGGGAGACCCAGTACTTC
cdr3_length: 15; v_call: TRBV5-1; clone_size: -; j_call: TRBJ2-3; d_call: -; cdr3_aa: CASSRRDFSTDTQYF; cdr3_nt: TGCGCCAGCAGCCGCCGGGACTTCAGCACAGATACGCAGTATTTT
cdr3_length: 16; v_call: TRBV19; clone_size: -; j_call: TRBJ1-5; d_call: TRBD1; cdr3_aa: CASSIHSGTGDQPQHF; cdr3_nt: TGTGCCAGTAGTATTCATTCCGGGACAGGGGATCAGCCCCAGCATTTT
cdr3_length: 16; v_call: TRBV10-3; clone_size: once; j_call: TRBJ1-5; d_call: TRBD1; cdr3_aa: CAISEPLTGGNQPQHF; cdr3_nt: TGTGCCATCAGTGAGCCGCTCACAGGGGGCAATCAGCCCCAGCATTTT
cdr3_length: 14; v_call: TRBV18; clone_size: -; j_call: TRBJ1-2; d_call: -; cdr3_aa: CASSPKSGQSDYTF; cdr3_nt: TGTGCCAGCTCACCTAAATCAGGACAGTCGGACTACACCTTC
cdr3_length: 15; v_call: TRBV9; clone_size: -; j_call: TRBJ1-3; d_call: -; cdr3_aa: CASSVRGNSGNTIYF; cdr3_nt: TGTGCCAGCAGCGTCAGAGGTAACTCTGGAAACACCATATATTTT
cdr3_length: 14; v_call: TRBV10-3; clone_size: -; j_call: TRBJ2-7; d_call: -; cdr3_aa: CAISERMDRLEQYF; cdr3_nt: TGTGCCATCAGTGAGCGGATGGACAGACTCGAGCAGTACTTC
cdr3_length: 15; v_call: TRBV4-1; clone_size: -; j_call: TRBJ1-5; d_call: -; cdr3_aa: CASSQVETGPQPQHF; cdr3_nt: TGCGCCAGCAGCCAAGTGGAAACAGGGCCCCAGCCCCAGCATTTT
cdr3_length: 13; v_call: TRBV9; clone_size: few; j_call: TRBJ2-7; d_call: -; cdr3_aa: CASSPGSPYEQYF; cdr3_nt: TGTGCCAGCAGCCCCGGGTCTCCGTACGAGCAGTACTTC
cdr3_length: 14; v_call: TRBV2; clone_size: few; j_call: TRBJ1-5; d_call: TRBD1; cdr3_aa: CASSGPGGRQPQHF; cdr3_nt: TGTGCCAGCAGTGGACCAGGGGGCCGACAGCCCCAGCATTTT
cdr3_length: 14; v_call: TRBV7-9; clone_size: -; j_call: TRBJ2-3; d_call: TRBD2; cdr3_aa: CASSLKRGGDTQYF; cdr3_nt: TGTGCCAGCAGCTTAAAGCGGGGGGGAGATACGCAGTATTTT
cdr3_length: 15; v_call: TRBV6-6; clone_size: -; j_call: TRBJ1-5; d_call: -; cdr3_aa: CASSYETVSNQPQHF; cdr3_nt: TGTGCCAGCAGTTACGAGACAGTTAGCAATCAGCCCCAGCATTTT
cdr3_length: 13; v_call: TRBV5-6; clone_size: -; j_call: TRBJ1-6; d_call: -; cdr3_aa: CASSFGKDSPLHF; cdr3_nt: TGTGCCAGCAGCTTCGGTAAAGATTCACCCCTCCACTTT